The rows below give T cell receptor beta chains drawn from one sample of a study of cytomegalovirus exposure and HLA in healthy donors. Data came from immunoSEQ multiplex PCR; TCRdb stores just in-frame clones and leaves some out. The repertoire holds around 81,000 clones, with 63% as singletons. Sample: PBMCs. The receptors come from a man aged 25 to 45 in good health and CMV-seropositive. The CDR3 runs from the conserved cysteine through the conserved F or W. The size field is filled for only some rows; it gives once, few, many or a size class.

TRBV11-3,-,CASSDPTGVVTGELFF
TRBV7-3,once,CASSTTGGTEAFF
TRBV19,-,CASSPNSDRSSYNEQFF
TRBV6-1,-,CASGTGDTTEAFF
TRBV19,-,CASSIEQGNYGYTF
TRBV30,few,CAWSTLLGYTF
TRBV6-6,-,CASSYGQGFQPQHF
TRBV2,few,CASSEAASSPPYF
TRBV29-1,-,CSVESSSYNEQFF
TRBV9,-,CASSDKGLAGEDTQYF